This TCR beta chain stems from a study of blood T cell repertoires in COVID-19. The CDR3 is 13 amino acids. The V end was cut by 5 bases, the J end by 3 bases, with 11 bases between. Germline-derived CDR1 and CDR2 are MNHNY and SVGAGI (reference sequence). Assay used: immunoSEQ multiplex PCR; TCRdb lists only in-frame clones, some missing. The table records some 160,000 clones, approximately 88% of them present only once. V is TRBV6-6 and J is TRBJ2-7; D might be TRBD1 (6 bases). The specimen was peripheral blood. The TCR was taken from a man between 60 and 75 years old with acute or convalescent COVID-19. The CDR3 coding sequence is TGTGCCAGCAGTAAACAGGGTAGCTACGAGCAGTACTTC. Protein product: CASSKQGSYEQYF.